A single sample gave rise to the 8 T cell receptor beta chains below, sequenced in a study of shared clonotypes between healthy human individuals. Sequencing used immunoSEQ multiplex PCR; TCRdb keeps in-frame clones, though not all of them. The sample lists fewer than 200,000 clones, 66% occurring once. Sequenced: memory CD4+ T cells sorted from blood. Subset given: CD45RA-negative fraction. The origin of the receptors is a man aged 30 to 45 in good health.

The V and J genes are TRBV10-2 and TRBJ2-5; D not resolved. The length of the CDR3 is 12 residues. Germline loops: CDR1 WSHSY, CDR2 SAAADI. V gave up 4 bases and J gave up 3 bases, with 6 bases separating them. CDR3 in amino acids: CASSGTEETQYF. DNA for the CDR3: TGCGCCAGCAGTGGAACCGAAGAGACCCAGTACTTC.

The V and J genes are TRBV27 and TRBJ2-7, with TRBD2 matching 10 bases. The V gene end was trimmed by 3 bases and the J gene end by 3 bases; junction bases not matched to a gene: 8. CDR3 size: 16 residues. Looked up from germline, CDR1 is MNHEY and CDR2 is SMNVEV (reference sequence). CDR3 sequence reads: CASSFFGVAGGYEQYF. DNA of the CDR3: TGTGCCAGCAGTTTTTTTGGGGTAGCGGGGGGCTACGAGCAGTACTTC.

This rearrangement joins TRBV15 to TRBJ2-5; D remains unclear. CDR1 and CDR2 (germline): LNHNV, YYDKDF (reference sequence). This CDR3 has 13 residues. Deletions cut 3 bases from V and 1 base from J, with 6 bases between. CDR3 sequence reads: CATSRTSQETQYF. The DNA for the CDR3 is TGTGCCACCAGCAGGACAAGCCAAGAGACCCAGTACTTC.

The chain carries TRBV5-1 and TRBJ2-7, with D perhaps TRBD2 (5 bases). Trimming pared 1 base from V and 5 bases from J, leaving 13 bases between. The CDR3 extends over 14 amino acids. The germline V gene encodes CDR1 SGHRS and CDR2 YFSETQ. DNA for the CDR3: TGCGCCAGCAGCTTGATATTAGCGTCCCACGAGCAGTACTTC. Encoded protein: CASSLILASHEQYF.

The chain uses TRBV7-8 and TRBJ2-1; 9 bases map to TRBD1. This CDR3 has 16 residues. CDR1 is SGHVS, CDR2 FQNEAQ, per germline. Losses at the gene ends were 2 bases for V and 7 bases for J; bases not matched to a gene: 9. The CDR3 here is CASSLTGTGYSNEQFF. The CDR3 coding sequence is TGTGCCAGCAGCTTAACCGGGACAGGGTATTCTAATGAGCAGTTCTTC.

This clone was counted only a few times. The chain links TRBV5-1 to TRBJ2-5; TRBD2 matches at 13 bases. The V gene's germline CDR1 is SGHRS and CDR2 YFSETQ. This CDR3 is 15 amino acids long. The V gene end was trimmed by 4 bases and the J gene end by 3 bases; junction bases not matched to a gene: 3. CDR3 loop: CASSIGLAGEETQYF. CDR3 in DNA: TGCGCCAGCAGCATTGGACTAGCGGGAGAAGAGACCCAGTACTTC. Full variable domain (remainder filled in from reference TRBV5-1 and TRBJ2-5): KAGVTQTPRYLIKTRGQQVTLSCSPISGHRSVSWYQQTPGQGLQFLFEYFSETQRNKGNFPGRFSGRQFSNSRSEMNVSTLELGDSALYLCASSIGLAGEETQYFGPGTRLLVL.

The chain is built from TRBV6-5 and TRBJ2-3; TRBD2 agrees at 8 bases. Germline assignment: CDR1 MNHEY and CDR2 SVGAGI. This CDR3 has 15 residues. J gave up 1 base and V 6 bases, and 6 bases lay outside the gene matches. The DNA of the CDR3 is TGTGCCAGCAGGCCCTCGGGAGGGCGCACAGATACGCAGTATTTT. Encoded protein: CASRPSGGRTDTQYF.

This chain uses TRBV7-7 with TRBJ2-3; D remains unclear. The ends were cut back, 5 bases at V and 3 bases at J, with 9 bases in the middle. From germline, CDR1 is SSHAT and CDR2 FNYEAQ (reference sequence). This CDR3 is 13 amino acids long. The DNA of the CDR3 is TGTGCCAGCAGCCCCCCCGAGACAGATACGCAGTATTTT. Protein product: CASSPPETDTQYF.